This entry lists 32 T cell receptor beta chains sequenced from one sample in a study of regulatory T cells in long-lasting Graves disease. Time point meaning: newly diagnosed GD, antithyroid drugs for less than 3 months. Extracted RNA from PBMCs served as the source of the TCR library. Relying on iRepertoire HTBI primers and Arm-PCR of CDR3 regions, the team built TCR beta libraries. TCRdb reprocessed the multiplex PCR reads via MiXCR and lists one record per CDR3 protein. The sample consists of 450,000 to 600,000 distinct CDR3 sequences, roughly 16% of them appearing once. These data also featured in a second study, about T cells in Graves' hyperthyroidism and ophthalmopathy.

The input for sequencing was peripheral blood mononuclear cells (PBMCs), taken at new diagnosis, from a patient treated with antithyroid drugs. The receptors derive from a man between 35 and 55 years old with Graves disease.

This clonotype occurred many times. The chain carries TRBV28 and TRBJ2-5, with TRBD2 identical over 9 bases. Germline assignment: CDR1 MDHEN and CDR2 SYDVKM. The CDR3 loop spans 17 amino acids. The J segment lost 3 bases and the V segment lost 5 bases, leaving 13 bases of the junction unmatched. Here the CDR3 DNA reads TGTGCCAGCAGTCCTTACTGGGAAGGACTAGCGAAAGAGACCCAGTACTTC. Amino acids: CASSPYWEGLAKETQYF.

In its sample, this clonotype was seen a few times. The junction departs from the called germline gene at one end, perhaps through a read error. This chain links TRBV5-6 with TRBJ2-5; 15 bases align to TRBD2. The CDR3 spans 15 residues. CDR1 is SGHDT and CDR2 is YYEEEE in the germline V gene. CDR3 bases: TGTGCCAGCAGCGTAGGCGGGGGACTAGCGGGAGGTCTGGACTTC. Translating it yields CASSVGGGLAGGLDF.

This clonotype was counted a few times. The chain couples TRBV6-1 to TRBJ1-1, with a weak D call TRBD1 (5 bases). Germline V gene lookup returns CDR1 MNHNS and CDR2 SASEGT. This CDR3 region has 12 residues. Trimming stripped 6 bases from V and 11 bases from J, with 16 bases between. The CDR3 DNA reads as TGTGCCAGCAGGTCAACCGGGGGGTATGCTTTCTTT. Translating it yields CASRSTGGYAFF.

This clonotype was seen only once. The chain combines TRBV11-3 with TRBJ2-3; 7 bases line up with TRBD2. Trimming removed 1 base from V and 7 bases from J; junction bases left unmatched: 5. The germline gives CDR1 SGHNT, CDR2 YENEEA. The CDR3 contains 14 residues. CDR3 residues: CASSLVAGAYTQYF. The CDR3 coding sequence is TGTGCCAGCAGCTTAGTGGCGGGAGCGTATACGCAGTATTTT.

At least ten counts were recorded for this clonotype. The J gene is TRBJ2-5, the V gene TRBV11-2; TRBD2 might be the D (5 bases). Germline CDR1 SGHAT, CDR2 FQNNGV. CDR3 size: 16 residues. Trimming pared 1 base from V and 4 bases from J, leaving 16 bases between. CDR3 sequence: CASSLVMLAPRETQYF. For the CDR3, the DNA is TGTGCCAGCAGCTTAGTTATGCTAGCCCCCCGAGAGACCCAGTACTTC.

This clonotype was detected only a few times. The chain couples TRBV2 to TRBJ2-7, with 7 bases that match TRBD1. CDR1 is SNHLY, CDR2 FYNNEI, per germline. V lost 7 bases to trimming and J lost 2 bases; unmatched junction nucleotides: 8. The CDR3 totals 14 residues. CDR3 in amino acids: CASTRTGSTYEQYF. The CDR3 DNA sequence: TGTGCCAGCACCCGGACAGGTTCTACCTACGAGCAGTACTTC.

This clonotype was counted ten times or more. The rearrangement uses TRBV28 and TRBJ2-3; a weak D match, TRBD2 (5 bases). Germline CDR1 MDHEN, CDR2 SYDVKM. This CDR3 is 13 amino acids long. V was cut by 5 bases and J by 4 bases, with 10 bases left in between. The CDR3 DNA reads TGTGCCAGCAGTGGGAGTGCCCCAGATACGCAGTATTTT. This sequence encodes CASSGSAPDTQYF.

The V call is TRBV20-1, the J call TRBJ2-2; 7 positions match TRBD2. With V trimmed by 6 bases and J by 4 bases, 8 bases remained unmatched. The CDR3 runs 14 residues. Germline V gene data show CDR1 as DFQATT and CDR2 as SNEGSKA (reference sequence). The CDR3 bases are TGCAGTGCCCCCACTGGCGGGAGCACCGGGGAGCTGTTTTTT. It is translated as CSAPTGGSTGELFF.

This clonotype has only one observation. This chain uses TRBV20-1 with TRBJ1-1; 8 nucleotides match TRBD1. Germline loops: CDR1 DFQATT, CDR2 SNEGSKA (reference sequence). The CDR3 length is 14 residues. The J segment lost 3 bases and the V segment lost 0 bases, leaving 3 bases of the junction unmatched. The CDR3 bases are TGCAGTGCTAGAGATCCAGGGGGCCACACTGAAGCTTTCTTT. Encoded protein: CSARDPGGHTEAFF.

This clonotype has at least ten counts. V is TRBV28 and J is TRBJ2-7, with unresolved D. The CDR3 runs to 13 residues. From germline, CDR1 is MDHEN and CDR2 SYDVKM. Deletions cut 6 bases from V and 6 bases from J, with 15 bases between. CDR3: CASSDPPGGEQYF. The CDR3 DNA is TGTGCCAGCAGCGACCCACCGGGTGGCGAGCAGTACTTC. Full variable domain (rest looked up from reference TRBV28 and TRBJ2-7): DVKVTQSSRYLVKRTGEKVFLECVQDMDHENMFWYRQDPGLGLRLIYFSYDVKMKEKGDIPEGYSVSREKKERFSLILESASTNQTSMYLCASSDPPGGEQYFGPGTRLTVT.

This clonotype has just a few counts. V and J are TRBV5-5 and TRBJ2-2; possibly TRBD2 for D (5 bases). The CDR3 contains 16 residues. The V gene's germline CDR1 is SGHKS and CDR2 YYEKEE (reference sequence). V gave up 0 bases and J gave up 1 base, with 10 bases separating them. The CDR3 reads CASSLVWTLNTGELFF. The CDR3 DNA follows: TGTGCCAGCAGCTTGGTGTGGACTCTGAACACCGGGGAGCTGTTTTTT.

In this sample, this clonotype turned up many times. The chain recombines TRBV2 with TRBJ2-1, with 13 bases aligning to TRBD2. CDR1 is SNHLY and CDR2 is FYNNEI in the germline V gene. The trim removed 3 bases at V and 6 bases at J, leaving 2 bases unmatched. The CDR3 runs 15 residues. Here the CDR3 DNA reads TGTGCCAGCAGTGATCGACTAGCGGGAGGCAATGAGCAGTTCTTC. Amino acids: CASSDRLAGGNEQFF. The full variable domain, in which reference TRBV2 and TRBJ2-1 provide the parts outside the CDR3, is EPEVTQTPSHQVTQMGQEVILRCVPISNHLYFYWYRQILGQKVEFLVSFYNNEISEKSEIFDDQFSVERPDGSNFTLKIRSTKLEDSAMYFCASSDRLAGGNEQFFGPGTRLTVL.

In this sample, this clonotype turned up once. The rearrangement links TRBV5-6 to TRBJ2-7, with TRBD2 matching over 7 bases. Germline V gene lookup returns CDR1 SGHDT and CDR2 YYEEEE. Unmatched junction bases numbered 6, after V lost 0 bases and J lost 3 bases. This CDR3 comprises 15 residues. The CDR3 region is CASSLAAGEDYEQYF. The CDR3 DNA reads TGTGCCAGCAGCTTGGCGGCGGGAGAGGACTACGAGCAGTACTTC.

CDR3 loop: CASSAGQGNYEQYF. The CDR3 bases are TGTGCCAGCAGCGCGGGACAGGGAAACTACGAGCAGTACTTC. The genes are TRBV9 and TRBJ2-7; 9 bases line up with TRBD1. After removal of 3 bases from V and 3 bases from J, the junction contained 4 bases not matched to a gene. The CDR3 sequence is 14 residues long. The germline V gene has CDR1 SGDLS and CDR2 YYNGEE.

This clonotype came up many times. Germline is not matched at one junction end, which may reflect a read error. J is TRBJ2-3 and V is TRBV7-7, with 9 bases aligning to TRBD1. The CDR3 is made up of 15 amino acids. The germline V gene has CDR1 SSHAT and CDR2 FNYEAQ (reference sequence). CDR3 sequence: CASSQARTGADTQYF. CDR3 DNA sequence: TGTGCTAGCAGCCAGGCACGGACAGGGGCAGATACGCAGTATTTT.

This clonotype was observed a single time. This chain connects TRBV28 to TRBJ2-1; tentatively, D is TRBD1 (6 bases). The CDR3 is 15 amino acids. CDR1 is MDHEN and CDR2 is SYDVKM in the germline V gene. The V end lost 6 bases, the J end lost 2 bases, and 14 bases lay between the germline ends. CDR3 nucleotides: TGTGCCAGCAGCTTACCGCAGGGGACCTACAATGAGCAGTTCTTC. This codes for CASSLPQGTYNEQFF.

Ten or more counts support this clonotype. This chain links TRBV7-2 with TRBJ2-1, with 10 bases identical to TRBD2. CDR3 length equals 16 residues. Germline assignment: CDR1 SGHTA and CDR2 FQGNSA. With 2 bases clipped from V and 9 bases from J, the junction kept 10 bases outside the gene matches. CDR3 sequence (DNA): TGTGCCAGCAGCTTAAACCCACTAGCGGGATCCGGTGAGCAGTTCTTC. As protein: CASSLNPLAGSGEQFF.

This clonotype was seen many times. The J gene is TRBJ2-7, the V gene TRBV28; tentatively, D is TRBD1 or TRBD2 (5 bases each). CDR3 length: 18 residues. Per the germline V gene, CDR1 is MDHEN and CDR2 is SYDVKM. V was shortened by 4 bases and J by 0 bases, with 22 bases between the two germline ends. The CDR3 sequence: CASSSLVRGTRSSYEQYF. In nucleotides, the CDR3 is TGTGCCAGCAGTTCCCTCGTGAGAGGGACGCGAAGCTCCTACGAGCAGTACTTC.

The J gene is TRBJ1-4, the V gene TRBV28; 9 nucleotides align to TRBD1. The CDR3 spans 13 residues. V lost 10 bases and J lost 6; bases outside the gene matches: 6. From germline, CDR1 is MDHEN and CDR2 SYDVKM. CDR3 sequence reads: CATNRGPDEKLFF. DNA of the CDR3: TGTGCCACCAACAGGGGGCCGGATGAAAAACTGTTTTTT.

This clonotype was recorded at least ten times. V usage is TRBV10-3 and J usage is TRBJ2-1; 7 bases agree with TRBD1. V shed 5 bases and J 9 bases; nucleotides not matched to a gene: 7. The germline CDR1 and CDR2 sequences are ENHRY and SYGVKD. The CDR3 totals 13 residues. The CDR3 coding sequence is TGTGCCATCAGTTGGGGACAGAGTAGTGAGCAGTTCTTC. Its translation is CAISWGQSSEQFF.

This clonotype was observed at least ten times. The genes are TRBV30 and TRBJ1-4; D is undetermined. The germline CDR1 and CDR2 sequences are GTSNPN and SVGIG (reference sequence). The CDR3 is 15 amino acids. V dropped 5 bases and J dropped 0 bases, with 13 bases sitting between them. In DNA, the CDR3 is TGTGCCTGGGCTGAAATGGGCCCAACTAATGAAAAACTGTTTTTT. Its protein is CAWAEMGPTNEKLFF.

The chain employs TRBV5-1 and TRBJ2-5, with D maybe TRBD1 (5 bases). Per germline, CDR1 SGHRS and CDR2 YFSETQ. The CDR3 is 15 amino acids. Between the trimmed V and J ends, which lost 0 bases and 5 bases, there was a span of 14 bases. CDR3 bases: TGCGCCAGCAGCTTGGGTGCAGGGAAAGGGGAGACCCAGTACTTC. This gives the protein CASSLGAGKGETQYF.

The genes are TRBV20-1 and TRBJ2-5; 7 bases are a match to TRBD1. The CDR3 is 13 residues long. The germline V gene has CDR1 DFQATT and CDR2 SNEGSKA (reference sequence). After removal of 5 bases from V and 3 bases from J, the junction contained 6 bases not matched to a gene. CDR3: CSAFSGTEETQYF. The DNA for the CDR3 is TGCAGTGCTTTTTCTGGGACAGAAGAGACCCAGTACTTC.

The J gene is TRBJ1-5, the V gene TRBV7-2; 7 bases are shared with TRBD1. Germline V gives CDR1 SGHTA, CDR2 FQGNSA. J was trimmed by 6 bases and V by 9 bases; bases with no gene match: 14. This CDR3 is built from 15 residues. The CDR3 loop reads CASSRGTGAGQPQHF. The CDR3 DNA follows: TGTGCCAGTTCCCGAGGAACAGGGGCGGGTCAGCCCCAGCATTTT.

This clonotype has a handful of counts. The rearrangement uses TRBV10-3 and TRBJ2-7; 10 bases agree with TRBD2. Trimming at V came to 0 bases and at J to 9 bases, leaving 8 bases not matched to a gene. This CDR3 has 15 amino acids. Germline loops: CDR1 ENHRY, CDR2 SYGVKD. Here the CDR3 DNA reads TGTGCCATCAGTGAGTCCGCTAGCGGGAGCATGGGGCAGTACTTC. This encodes CAISESASGSMGQYF.

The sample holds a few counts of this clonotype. The CDR3 reads CASKLQGAGNTIYF. CDR3 nucleotides: TGTGCCAGCAAACTACAGGGGGCTGGAAACACCATATATTTT. The chain recombines TRBV6-1 with TRBJ1-3; 8 bases agree with TRBD1. The junction had 4 bases not matched to a gene; V was cut back by 7 bases and J by 2 bases. This CDR3 is built from 14 residues. Per the germline V gene, CDR1 is MNHNS and CDR2 is SASEGT.

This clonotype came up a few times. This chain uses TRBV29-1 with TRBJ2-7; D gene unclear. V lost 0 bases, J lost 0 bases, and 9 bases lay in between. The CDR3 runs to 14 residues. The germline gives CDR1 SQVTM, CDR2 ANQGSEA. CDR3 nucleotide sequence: TGCAGCGTTGAAGATCTGGGAAACTCCTACGAGCAGTACTTC. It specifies CSVEDLGNSYEQYF.

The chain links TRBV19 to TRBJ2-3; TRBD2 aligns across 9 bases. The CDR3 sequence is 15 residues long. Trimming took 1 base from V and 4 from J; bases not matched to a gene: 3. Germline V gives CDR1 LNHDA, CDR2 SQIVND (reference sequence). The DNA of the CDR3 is TGTGCCAGTAGTATAGCCAGCGGGAGGTCAGATACGCAGTATTTT. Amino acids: CASSIASGRSDTQYF.

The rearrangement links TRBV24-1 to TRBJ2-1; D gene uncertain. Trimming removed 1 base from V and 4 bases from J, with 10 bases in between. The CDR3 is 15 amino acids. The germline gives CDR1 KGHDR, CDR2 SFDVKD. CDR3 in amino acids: CATSDFLADYNEQFF. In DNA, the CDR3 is TGTGCCACCAGTGATTTCTTGGCGGATTACAATGAGCAGTTCTTC.

In DNA form, the CDR3 reads TGTGCCAGCAAAACCCCCTCGGATACGCAGTATTTT. This encodes CASKTPSDTQYF. The rearrangement uses TRBV6-1 and TRBJ2-3; no clear D. Germline assignment: CDR1 MNHNS and CDR2 SASEGT. V lost 7 bases and J lost 6, with 11 bases in between. This CDR3 spans 12 amino acids.

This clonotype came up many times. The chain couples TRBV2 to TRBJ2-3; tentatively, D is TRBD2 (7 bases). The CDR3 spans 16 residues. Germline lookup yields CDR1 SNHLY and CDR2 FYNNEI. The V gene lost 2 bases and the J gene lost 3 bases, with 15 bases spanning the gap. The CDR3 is CASSESGGPRTDTQYF. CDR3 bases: TGTGCCAGCAGTGAATCGGGGGGCCCCCGAACAGATACGCAGTATTTT.

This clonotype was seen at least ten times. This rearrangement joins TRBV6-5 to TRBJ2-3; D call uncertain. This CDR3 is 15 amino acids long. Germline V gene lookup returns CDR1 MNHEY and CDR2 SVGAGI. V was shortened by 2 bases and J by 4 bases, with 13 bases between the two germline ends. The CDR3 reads CASSYGVSSADTQYF. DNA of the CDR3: TGTGCCAGCAGTTACGGGGTTAGCTCGGCAGATACGCAGTATTTT.